This T cell receptor beta chain was found in a study of shared clonotypes between healthy human individuals. Study at large: There were three CD4 naive, three CD4 memory, two CD8 naive and one CD8 memory plates per donor.

Profiling relied on immunoSEQ multiplex PCR, and the TCRdb table lists in-frame clones only, not all of them. The data contain over 300,000 clones, roughly 91% of them seen just once; the ten biggest clones take up under 20%. The CDR3 extends over 13 amino acids. CDR1 LGHNA and CDR2 YSLEER come from the germline V gene. Deletions cut 4 bases from V and 0 bases from J, with 7 bases between. Sequencing was performed on memory CD8+ T cells sorted from blood. Subset denoted: CD45RO+ cells pooled with CCR7-negative TemRA cells. The sequence was collected from a man younger than 35 in good health. The chain links TRBV4-3 to TRBJ2-7; D perhaps matches TRBD1 (6 bases). The CDR3 DNA reads TGCGCCAGCAGCCTGACAGGCTCCTACGAGCAGTACTTC. It translates to CASSLTGSYEQYF.